This T cell receptor beta chain appears in the sequencing data of a study of T cells after yellow fever vaccination. The TCR cDNA carried a universal primer site and UMIs from 5'RACE template switching. Each CDR3 protein is one row after TCRdb ran MiXCR on the 5' RACE reads. The sample lists 300,000 or so distinct CDR3 sequences, 10% to 15% occurring once. Overall study findings and caveats: Relatively few clonotypes were ones that appeared in both CD4 and CD8 compartments. Most clones from primary vaccination were detected again post-booster (roughly 96% CD4, about 85% CD8).

V was pared by 1 base and J by 6 bases, with 10 bases of the junction left unmatched. The CDR3 spans 16 residues. Germline assignment: CDR1 KGHSH and CDR2 LQKENI. To note about this clonotype: Its specificity is not known.

Sequenced material: CD4+ T cells sorted from PBMCs, taken 45 days after the yellow fever booster vaccination. The chain carries TRBV18 and TRBJ2-3; 7 positions match TRBD2. This TCR was recovered from a man in his thirties or forties who received the YFV17D yellow fever vaccine. CDR3 region: CASSPRREGESDTQYF. Here the CDR3 DNA reads TGTGCCAGCTCACCACGAAGGGAGGGAGAGTCGGATACGCAGTATTTT.